This TCR beta chain emerged from a study of blood T cell repertoires in COVID-19. Study background: The analysed material was cDNA or gDNA that came from T cells, B-cell-depleted T cells, or PBMCs.

The CDR3 covers 12 residues. V lost 8 bases, J lost 4 bases, and 4 bases stayed unmatched. Germline V gene lookup returns CDR1 MNHEY and CDR2 SVGAGI. Data came from immunoSEQ multiplex PCR; TCRdb stores just in-frame clones and leaves some out. The sample shows around 480,000 clones, around 89% of them seen only once. This chain connects TRBV6-5 to TRBJ2-5, with 7 bases lining up with TRBD2. Sequenced: peripheral blood. The clonotype was recovered from a woman aged 45-65 years with COVID-19, enrolled during active disease. The CDR3 region has the DNA TGTGCCAGCTGGGGCGGGGGAGAGACCCAGTACTTC. Translating it yields CASWGGGETQYF.